These T cell receptor beta chains were read from a single sample in a study of CD8+ T cells in alopecia areata. Clones were sequenced by immunoSEQ multiplex PCR, and TCRdb holds only the in-frame ones, with some missing. The top ten hold 1.7% of the sample, which has roughly 200,000 clones, 63% seen once. The starting material was CD4+ T cells sorted from blood, obtained at week 0. Source of these receptors: a human donor with alopecia areata. Both conserved end residues are part of each CDR3. Each record gives: D gene, J gene, clone size, V gene, CDR3 DNA, CDR3 protein. The D gene is left open where the match is weak. Rows give clone size only sometimes, using once, few, many, or a class for an expanded clone.

d_gene: NA; j_gene: TRBJ2-3; abundance: NA; v_gene: TRBV29-1; CDR3nt: TGCAGCGTTGTCTCGGGGGCGAGCACAGATACGCAGTATTTT; CDR3aa: CSVVSGASTDTQYF
d_gene: NA; j_gene: TRBJ2-6; abundance: many; v_gene: TRBV4-1; CDR3nt: TGCGCCAGCAGCCATCTAGTGGTATCTGGGGCCAACGTCCTGACTTTC; CDR3aa: CASSHLVVSGANVLTF
d_gene: NA; j_gene: TRBJ2-3; abundance: many; v_gene: TRBV29-1; CDR3nt: TGCAGCGTTGTAGGGGTCAAGACTAGCACAGATACGCAGTATTTT; CDR3aa: CSVVGVKTSTDTQYF
d_gene: NA; j_gene: TRBJ1-6; abundance: NA; v_gene: TRBV6-5; CDR3nt: TGTGCCAGCAGTAGGGGTGGGTCCTATAATTCACCCCTCCACTTT; CDR3aa: CASSRGGSYNSPLHF
d_gene: NA; j_gene: TRBJ1-2; abundance: NA; v_gene: TRBV30; CDR3nt: TGTGCCTGGAGTGTTGGGACAAATTATGGCTACACCTTC; CDR3aa: CAWSVGTNYGYTF
d_gene: NA; j_gene: TRBJ1-5; abundance: NA; v_gene: TRBV5-6; CDR3nt: TGTGCCAGCAGCTTGCTGGCAGGGACAAATCAGCCCCAGCATTTT; CDR3aa: CASSLLAGTNQPQHF
d_gene: NA; j_gene: TRBJ1-5; abundance: NA; v_gene: TRBV27; CDR3nt: TGTGCCAGCAGTTTGTCCTGGGGCGGACAGCCCCAGCATTTT; CDR3aa: CASSLSWGGQPQHF
d_gene: NA; j_gene: TRBJ2-7; abundance: NA; v_gene: TRBV7-9; CDR3nt: TGTGCCAGCAGCCCGACAGGACCATACTACGAGCAGTACTTC; CDR3aa: CASSPTGPYYEQYF
d_gene: NA; j_gene: TRBJ1-1; abundance: many; v_gene: TRBV5-1; CDR3nt: TGCGCCAGCAGCCCGGGACATCAGAGGCCTCTAACTGAAGCTTTCTTT; CDR3aa: CASSPGHQRPLTEAFF
d_gene: NA; j_gene: TRBJ2-6; abundance: medium-sized; v_gene: TRBV19; CDR3nt: TGTGCCAGTAGTATCCCAGGGGCCGCCAGCTCTGGGGCCAACGTCCTGACTTTC; CDR3aa: CASSIPGAASSGANVLTF
d_gene: TRBD2; j_gene: TRBJ2-7; abundance: few; v_gene: TRBV29-1; CDR3nt: TGCAGCGTTGGTGAGCTAGCGGGGGGTCCTTACGAGCAGTACTTC; CDR3aa: CSVGELAGGPYEQYF
d_gene: NA; j_gene: TRBJ1-5; abundance: once; v_gene: TRBV10-3; CDR3nt: TGTGCCATTGCGGACAATAGCAATCAGCCCCAGCATTTT; CDR3aa: CAIADNSNQPQHF
d_gene: NA; j_gene: TRBJ2-7; abundance: once; v_gene: TRBV29-1; CDR3nt: TGCAGCGCCAAGGGGGGTCAGAGCTACGAGCAGTACTTC; CDR3aa: CSAKGGQSYEQYF
d_gene: NA; j_gene: TRBJ2-7; abundance: NA; v_gene: TRBV29-1; CDR3nt: TGCAGCGTTAGGCAGGGAGCCTACGAGCAGTACTTC; CDR3aa: CSVRQGAYEQYF
d_gene: NA; j_gene: TRBJ2-5; abundance: NA; v_gene: TRBV18; CDR3nt: TGTGCCAGCTCCCCTAAAACCCAAGAGACCCAGTACTTC; CDR3aa: CASSPKTQETQYF
d_gene: TRBD1; j_gene: TRBJ2-2; abundance: NA; v_gene: TRBV27; CDR3nt: TGTGCCAGCAGTTTACTGACAGGGGCGAACACCGGGGAGCTGTTTTTT; CDR3aa: CASSLLTGANTGELFF
d_gene: NA; j_gene: TRBJ1-1; abundance: NA; v_gene: TRBV20-1; CDR3nt: TGCAGTGCTAGACCTGAAGCTTTCTTT; CDR3aa: CSARPEAFF
d_gene: NA; j_gene: TRBJ2-5; abundance: once; v_gene: TRBV29-1; CDR3nt: TGCAGCGTTCAAGTTAGGGTCGCGGAGACCCAGTACTTC; CDR3aa: CSVQVRVAETQYF
d_gene: NA; j_gene: TRBJ2-5; abundance: NA; v_gene: TRBV29-1; CDR3nt: TGCAGCGTCGCGACGGGGCCGGAGACCCAGTACTTC; CDR3aa: CSVATGPETQYF
d_gene: NA; j_gene: TRBJ1-5; abundance: NA; v_gene: TRBV30; CDR3nt: TGTGCCTGGAGGTCGGGGTCGGGGAATCAGCCCCAGCATTTT; CDR3aa: CAWRSGSGNQPQHF
d_gene: NA; j_gene: TRBJ2-7; abundance: NA; v_gene: TRBV6-6; CDR3nt: TGTGCCAGCAGTTATAAGGCTTACGAGCAGTACTTC; CDR3aa: CASSYKAYEQYF
d_gene: NA; j_gene: TRBJ1-2; abundance: NA; v_gene: TRBV6-5; CDR3nt: TGTGCCAGCAGCCGCCGGCAGGGATTCGGCTATGGCTACACCTTC; CDR3aa: CASSRRQGFGYGYTF
d_gene: TRBD1; j_gene: TRBJ2-3; abundance: NA; v_gene: TRBV30; CDR3nt: TGTGCCTGGAGTGTACAGGGGGGACTCACAGATACGCAGTATTTT; CDR3aa: CAWSVQGGLTDTQYF
d_gene: NA; j_gene: TRBJ2-1; abundance: NA; v_gene: TRBV4-3; CDR3nt: TGCGCCAGCAGCCAAGATACGTTCCGGGGAAGCGAGCAGTTCTTC; CDR3aa: CASSQDTFRGSEQFF
d_gene: NA; j_gene: TRBJ2-1; abundance: NA; v_gene: TRBV30; CDR3nt: TGTGCCTGGCGAAACAAGAGCTCCTACAATGAGCAGTTCTTC; CDR3aa: CAWRNKSSYNEQFF
d_gene: NA; j_gene: TRBJ2-2; abundance: NA; v_gene: TRBV5-1; CDR3nt: TGCGCCAGCAGCTTGGTGGGACAGAACACCGGGGAGCTGTTTTTT; CDR3aa: CASSLVGQNTGELFF
d_gene: TRBD1; j_gene: TRBJ2-7; abundance: once; v_gene: TRBV7-6; CDR3nt: TGTGCCAGCAGCATACCGCCTGGGACAGGGGGCGACTACGAGCAGTACTTC; CDR3aa: CASSIPPGTGGDYEQYF
d_gene: NA; j_gene: TRBJ2-3; abundance: few; v_gene: TRBV5-1; CDR3nt: TGCGCCAGCAGCTCCAACACAGATACGCAGTATTTT; CDR3aa: CASSSNTDTQYF
d_gene: TRBD2; j_gene: TRBJ2-1; abundance: NA; v_gene: TRBV4-3; CDR3nt: TGCGCCAGCAGCCGAGCAGCGGGGGGGCCGGATGAGCAGTTCTTC; CDR3aa: CASSRAAGGPDEQFF
d_gene: NA; j_gene: TRBJ2-7; abundance: NA; v_gene: TRBV7-2; CDR3nt: TGTGCCAGCAGCCCAGGGGCGCCGACCTACGAGCAGTACTTC; CDR3aa: CASSPGAPTYEQYF
d_gene: NA; j_gene: TRBJ2-2; abundance: NA; v_gene: TRBV29-1; CDR3nt: TGCAGCGTTGAACTACCCCGCCAGGGCGGGACCGGGGAGCTGTTTTTT; CDR3aa: CSVELPRQGGTGELFF
d_gene: TRBD1; j_gene: TRBJ2-7; abundance: few; v_gene: TRBV29-1; CDR3nt: TGCAGCGTCACCGGGACAGGGGACTACGAGCAGTACTTC; CDR3aa: CSVTGTGDYEQYF
d_gene: TRBD1; j_gene: TRBJ1-5; abundance: NA; v_gene: TRBV7-9; CDR3nt: TGTGCCAGCAGCCAAGGGACAGGGGCAGGGCAGCCCCAGCATTTT; CDR3aa: CASSQGTGAGQPQHF
d_gene: NA; j_gene: TRBJ2-1; abundance: NA; v_gene: TRBV4-3; CDR3nt: TGCGCCAGCAGCCAAGTGTTGCCGAGCTCCTACAATGAGCAGTTCTTC; CDR3aa: CASSQVLPSSYNEQFF
d_gene: NA; j_gene: TRBJ1-2; abundance: NA; v_gene: TRBV29-1; CDR3nt: TGCAGCGTTGAAGACTCAGGGCAGTATGGCTACACCTTC; CDR3aa: CSVEDSGQYGYTF
d_gene: NA; j_gene: TRBJ2-5; abundance: NA; v_gene: TRBV11-1; CDR3nt: TGTGCCAGCAGCCCGCTAGCGCTCCAAGAGACCCAGTACTTC; CDR3aa: CASSPLALQETQYF
d_gene: TRBD1; j_gene: TRBJ2-1; abundance: NA; v_gene: TRBV7-2; CDR3nt: TGTGCCAGCAGAAAACCCGGGACAGGGGGCCTCAATGAGCAGTTCTTC; CDR3aa: CASRKPGTGGLNEQFF
d_gene: TRBD2; j_gene: TRBJ2-7; abundance: few; v_gene: TRBV6-1; CDR3nt: TGTGCCAGCCTTAGGACTAGCGGGGGGTACGAGCAGTACTTC; CDR3aa: CASLRTSGGYEQYF
d_gene: NA; j_gene: TRBJ2-5; abundance: once; v_gene: TRBV25-1; CDR3nt: TGTGCCAGCAGTCTTCTCCGGGGCCTACAAGAGACCCAGTACTTC; CDR3aa: CASSLLRGLQETQYF
d_gene: TRBD2; j_gene: TRBJ2-3; abundance: NA; v_gene: TRBV13; CDR3nt: TGTGCCAGCAGCCGTTCAGCGGGGGCAGATACGCAGTATTTT; CDR3aa: CASSRSAGADTQYF
d_gene: NA; j_gene: TRBJ1-6; abundance: NA; v_gene: TRBV2; CDR3nt: TGTGCCAGCAGTGAAACGACGGGGAATAATTCACCCCTCCACTTT; CDR3aa: CASSETTGNNSPLHF
d_gene: NA; j_gene: TRBJ2-7; abundance: few; v_gene: TRBV7-3; CDR3nt: TGTGCCAGCAGCCCCGGTGACATCTACGAGCAGTACTTC; CDR3aa: CASSPGDIYEQYF
d_gene: NA; j_gene: TRBJ1-1; abundance: NA; v_gene: TRBV25-1; CDR3nt: TGTGCCAGCGTTAGCGTGGGTACTGAAGCTTTCTTT; CDR3aa: CASVSVGTEAFF
d_gene: TRBD1; j_gene: TRBJ1-4; abundance: NA; v_gene: TRBV12-5; CDR3nt: TGTGCTAGTGGTGGAGAGGGGGCGAGGACTAATGAAAAACTGTTTTTT; CDR3aa: CASGGEGARTNEKLFF
d_gene: NA; j_gene: TRBJ1-2; abundance: NA; v_gene: TRBV7-2; CDR3nt: TGTGCCAGCAGCTCGCATGTGGGGCGTTTAGAGGGCTACACCTTC; CDR3aa: CASSSHVGRLEGYTF
d_gene: NA; j_gene: TRBJ2-7; abundance: NA; v_gene: TRBV11-1; CDR3nt: TGTGCCAGCAGCTCGGGGGCCTACGAGCAGTACTTC; CDR3aa: CASSSGAYEQYF
d_gene: NA; j_gene: TRBJ2-3; abundance: few; v_gene: TRBV6-5; CDR3nt: TGTGCCAGCAGTTACTTTGCAGGGCGAGATACGCAGTATTTT; CDR3aa: CASSYFAGRDTQYF
d_gene: TRBD2; j_gene: TRBJ2-1; abundance: few; v_gene: TRBV2; CDR3nt: TGTGCCAGCAGGACTAGCGGGGGGGCCAATGAGCAGTTCTTC; CDR3aa: CASRTSGGANEQFF